This T cell receptor beta chain emerged from a study of blood T cell repertoires in COVID-19. Study-wide background: Donors in the United States, Italy and Spain gave samples during acute or convalescent COVID-19. T cells, B-cell-depleted T cells, or PBMCs supplied cDNA or gDNA.

In its sample, this clone was seen once. Germline CDR1 GTSNPN, CDR2 SVGIG (reference sequence). The CDR3 has 10 residues. V gave up 8 bases and J gave up 6 bases, with 11 bases separating them. Sequencing used immunoSEQ multiplex PCR; TCRdb keeps in-frame clones, though not all of them. The sample lists about 100,000 clones, 91% occurring once. Sequencing was done on a sample of peripheral blood. The chain has TRBV30 and TRBJ2-7; TRBD2 might be the D (6 bases). The TCR was taken from a man over 45 with active COVID-19. CDR3 region: CARLVGEQYV. The CDR3 coding sequence is TGTGCCCGACTAGTAGGCGAGCAGTACGTC.